This entry is about one T cell receptor beta chain. V was pared by 6 bases and J by 7 bases, with 18 bases between. The germline V gene encodes CDR1 LNHDA and CDR2 SQIVND (reference sequence). This CDR3 is 14 amino acids long. This sample stems from a study of blood T cell repertoires in COVID-19. Profiled with immunoSEQ multiplex PCR; TCRdb holds only in-frame clones, not every one. Among 270,000 or so clones listed, roughly 88% were seen once. This clonotype was obtained from a woman between 25 and 40 years old with active or convalescent COVID-19. Specimen: peripheral blood. The genes are TRBV19 and TRBJ1-2; tentative D call: TRBD1 (5 bases). DNA for the CDR3: TGTGCCAGTAGGGCTAGACAGTTACTCTCTGGCTACACCTTC. Translating gives CASRARQLLSGYTF.